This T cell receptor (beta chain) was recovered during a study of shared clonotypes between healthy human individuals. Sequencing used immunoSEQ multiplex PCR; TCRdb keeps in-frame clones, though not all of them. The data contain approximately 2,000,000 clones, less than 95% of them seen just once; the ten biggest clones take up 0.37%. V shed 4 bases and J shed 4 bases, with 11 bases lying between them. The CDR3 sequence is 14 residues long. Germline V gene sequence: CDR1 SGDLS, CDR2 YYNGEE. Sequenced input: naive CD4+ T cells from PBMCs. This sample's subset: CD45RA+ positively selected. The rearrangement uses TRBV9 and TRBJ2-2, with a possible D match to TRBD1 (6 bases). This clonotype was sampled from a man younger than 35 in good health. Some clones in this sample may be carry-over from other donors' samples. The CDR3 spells CASSLTGTTGELFF. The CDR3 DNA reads TGTGCCAGCAGCCTTACAGGGACCACCGGGGAGCTGTTTTTT.